This T cell receptor (beta chain) originates from a study of tumor-infiltrating lymphocytes in primary liver carcinoma. Study at large: Lesions, classed as T1-T3 N0M0, spanned roughly 4.2 to 11 cm across. Overall study results and limits: Merely about 7.5-25% of top clones occurred in all five tumor regions. A significantly higher top-250-clone fraction was recorded for tumors than for blood (p = 0.039).

This CDR3 has 15 amino acids. From germline, CDR1 is MNHNY and CDR2 SVGAGI (reference sequence). Starting material of roughly 550 ng total RNA yielded TCR beta cDNA via a constant-region primer. Library construction for TCR beta comprised three nested multiplex PCR rounds performed with slightly modified ARM-PCR. Primers for the first two PCR rounds were TRBV1-TRBV30 forward primers and a C-beta reverse primer (around 11 cycles per round). MiXCR, run by TCRdb on the multiplex PCR reads, gives a single entry per CDR3 protein. The top ten hold roughly 15% of the sample, which has 80,000 or so distinct CDR3 sequences, 70% to 80% seen once. A word on this clonotype: Its cognate antigen is unknown.

Co-extracting RNA and DNA was done with 20-30 mg of unsorted bulk tissue as input. What was sequenced was liver tumor tissue from sampling region 4. As for subset: tumor region T4, right-lateral pole. The genes are TRBV6-6 and TRBJ2-1, with TRBD2 matching 15 bases. This receptor was identified in a woman aged 55-75 years with primary liver carcinoma and hepatitis B virus infection. The CDR3 DNA reads as TGTACAAGCAGTAAGGGACTAGCGGGAGGAGGTGAGCAGTTCTTC. Translation: CTSSKGLAGGGEQFF.